The entry below gives a single T cell receptor beta chain sequence along with its context. The record originates from a study of long-term antiretroviral therapy in people with HIV. The immunoSEQ assay was v3.0, run at survey level. The assay was immunoSEQ multiplex PCR, and TCRdb's table has in-frame clones only and misses some. Here the sample spans 24,000 or so clones, 75% to 90% being singletons. With 3 bases removed from V and 5 bases from J, the gap between germline ends came to 4 bases. The CDR3 spans 12 residues. Germline assignment: CDR1 LNHDA and CDR2 SQIVND (reference sequence). This chain joins TRBV19 and TRBJ2-2, with unresolved D. This TCR came from a man in his forties with HIV. The sequences come from unsorted PBMCs, collected 2.3 years after starting antiretroviral therapy. This CDR3 reads CASSIGTGELFF. The CDR3 DNA reads TGTGCCAGTAGTATCGGAACCGGGGAGCTGTTTTTT.